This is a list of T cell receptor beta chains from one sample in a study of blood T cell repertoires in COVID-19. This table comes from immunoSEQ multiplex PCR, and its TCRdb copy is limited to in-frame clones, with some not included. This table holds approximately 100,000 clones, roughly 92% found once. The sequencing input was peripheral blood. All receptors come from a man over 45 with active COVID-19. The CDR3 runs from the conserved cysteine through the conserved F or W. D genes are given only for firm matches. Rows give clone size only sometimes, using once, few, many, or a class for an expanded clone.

cdr3_nt: TGTGCCAGCAGCTTGGAGGGGTCAAGCTTGGGTAGGGAGCTGTTTTTT
cdr3_aa: CASSLEGSSLGRELFF
j_call: TRBJ2-2
v_call: TRBV5-4
clone_size: NA
d_call: NA

cdr3_nt: TGTGCCAGCCACCAAGGGACAGGGACGGCTGGCTACACCTTC
cdr3_aa: CASHQGTGTAGYTF
j_call: TRBJ1-2
v_call: TRBV6-5
clone_size: NA
d_call: TRBD1

cdr3_nt: TGTGCCAGCAGCCTAACTAGCGGGACTTCTAATGAGCAGTTCTTC
cdr3_aa: CASSLTSGTSNEQFF
j_call: TRBJ2-1
v_call: TRBV7-3
clone_size: NA
d_call: TRBD2

cdr3_nt: TGCGCCAGCAGCTTGGGTGGGACAGTCTTCTCTGGCTACACCTTC
cdr3_aa: CASSLGGTVFSGYTF
j_call: TRBJ1-2
v_call: TRBV5-1
clone_size: NA
d_call: TRBD1

cdr3_nt: TGTGCCAGCTCCCTGTCGACAGGGGCGAGCAATCAGCCCCAGCATTTT
cdr3_aa: CASSLSTGASNQPQHF
j_call: TRBJ1-5
v_call: TRBV18
clone_size: NA
d_call: TRBD1

cdr3_nt: TGTGCCAGCAGTCGCCGGGACAGCGAGACAGATACGCAGTATTTT
cdr3_aa: CASSRRDSETDTQYF
j_call: TRBJ2-3
v_call: TRBV7-9
clone_size: once
d_call: TRBD1

cdr3_nt: TGTGCCAGCAGCTTGGCTTTTTTACCGGGACAGAATAACTATGGCTACACCTTC
cdr3_aa: CASSLAFLPGQNNYGYTF
j_call: TRBJ1-2
v_call: TRBV5-5
clone_size: once
d_call: TRBD1

cdr3_nt: TGCGCCAGCAGCTTGGTCGCGGGTAGTCATCCTGAGCAGTTCTTC
cdr3_aa: CASSLVAGSHPEQFF
j_call: TRBJ2-1
v_call: TRBV5-1
clone_size: NA
d_call: NA

cdr3_nt: TGTGCCAGCAGCTATACACAGGGGTACAATCAGCCCCAGCATTTT
cdr3_aa: CASSYTQGYNQPQHF
j_call: TRBJ1-5
v_call: TRBV28
clone_size: NA
d_call: TRBD1

cdr3_nt: TGCGCCAGTAGCAACAGGGGGACGAACACTGAAGCTTTCTTT
cdr3_aa: CASSNRGTNTEAFF
j_call: TRBJ1-1
v_call: TRBV10-2
clone_size: NA
d_call: TRBD1

cdr3_nt: TGCGCCAGCAGCGGAGCGGGAGAGGAGACCCAGTACTTC
cdr3_aa: CASSGAGEETQYF
j_call: TRBJ2-5
v_call: TRBV4-1
clone_size: once
d_call: TRBD2

cdr3_nt: TGCGCCAGCAGCCAAGGAGGGCCCTATGGCTACACCTTC
cdr3_aa: CASSQGGPYGYTF
j_call: TRBJ1-2
v_call: TRBV4-1
clone_size: NA
d_call: NA

cdr3_nt: TGTGCCAGCAGCGCCCAGGGTTCTGAAGCTTTCTTT
cdr3_aa: CASSAQGSEAFF
j_call: TRBJ1-1
v_call: TRBV11-3
clone_size: NA
d_call: NA

cdr3_nt: TGTGCCAGCAGAGACGACAGGGGACCCATCAAGAATTCACCCCTCCACTTT
cdr3_aa: CASRDDRGPIKNSPLHF
j_call: TRBJ1-6
v_call: TRBV28
clone_size: NA
d_call: TRBD1

cdr3_nt: TGCGCCACAGCGTCCGGGACTAGCGGAAACAATGAGCAGTTCTTC
cdr3_aa: CATASGTSGNNEQFF
j_call: TRBJ2-1
v_call: TRBV5-1
clone_size: NA
d_call: TRBD2

cdr3_nt: TGTGCCAGCAGTTACTCGGGCCGCACCGGGGAGCTGTTTTTT
cdr3_aa: CASSYSGRTGELFF
j_call: TRBJ2-2
v_call: TRBV6-5
clone_size: NA
d_call: NA

cdr3_nt: TGTGCCAGCAGCTTCCGGGGTTACGAGCAGTACTTC
cdr3_aa: CASSFRGYEQYF
j_call: TRBJ2-7
v_call: TRBV11-2
clone_size: NA
d_call: NA

cdr3_nt: TGCGCCAGCAGTGCTGGCGGGAGAACGGGAGATACGCAGTATTTT
cdr3_aa: CASSAGGRTGDTQYF
j_call: TRBJ2-3
v_call: TRBV10-1
clone_size: NA
d_call: TRBD2

cdr3_nt: TGTGCCAGCAGCCAAGGTGGCGGGAGCTCCTACGAGCAGTACTTC
cdr3_aa: CASSQGGGSSYEQYF
j_call: TRBJ2-7
v_call: TRBV3-1/TRBV3-2
clone_size: NA
d_call: TRBD2

cdr3_nt: TGTGCCAGCAGCTTAGGGTGGCATAACAGGCAGCCCCAGCATTTT
cdr3_aa: CASSLGWHNRQPQHF
j_call: TRBJ1-5
v_call: TRBV7-2
clone_size: NA
d_call: NA

cdr3_nt: TGTGCCAGCAGCTTGGGGGTAGCGGGGCTCCCCCGCTCCTACAATGAGCAGTTCTTC
cdr3_aa: CASSLGVAGLPRSYNEQFF
j_call: TRBJ2-1
v_call: TRBV5-5
clone_size: NA
d_call: TRBD2

cdr3_nt: TGTGCCAGCAGTTACGGTGGCGGCCCAGCCTATGGCTACACCTTC
cdr3_aa: CASSYGGGPAYGYTF
j_call: TRBJ1-2
v_call: TRBV28
clone_size: NA
d_call: NA

cdr3_nt: TGTGCCAGCAGTTTAGTCCAGGCGATGAACACTGAAGCTTTCTTT
cdr3_aa: CASSLVQAMNTEAFF
j_call: TRBJ1-1
v_call: TRBV28
clone_size: NA
d_call: NA

cdr3_nt: TGTGCCAGCAGTCCCCCTAAGGGACTATGGGCTAACTATGGCTACACCTTC
cdr3_aa: CASSPPKGLWANYGYTF
j_call: TRBJ1-2
v_call: TRBV6-6
clone_size: NA
d_call: NA

cdr3_nt: TGTGCCAGCAGCCCTGGGACTAGCGGGAGCCACGAGCAGTACTTC
cdr3_aa: CASSPGTSGSHEQYF
j_call: TRBJ2-7
v_call: TRBV7-8
clone_size: once
d_call: TRBD2

cdr3_nt: TGTGCCAGCAGGACAGGAGTCAGGACAGATACGCAGTATTTT
cdr3_aa: CASRTGVRTDTQYF
j_call: TRBJ2-3
v_call: TRBV6-5
clone_size: once
d_call: NA

cdr3_nt: TGTGCCAGCAGCGTATCGGGACAGGGCGTGTTTGCAGATACGCAGTATTTT
cdr3_aa: CASSVSGQGVFADTQYF
j_call: TRBJ2-3
v_call: TRBV9
clone_size: NA
d_call: TRBD1

cdr3_nt: TGTGCCAGCAGCCCGAGGACAGGGGTCCCTGAAGCTTTCTTT
cdr3_aa: CASSPRTGVPEAFF
j_call: TRBJ1-1
v_call: TRBV7-6
clone_size: NA
d_call: TRBD1

cdr3_nt: TGTGCCAGCAGTGAAGGGGCGGGAGTTGTCTACGAGCAGTACTTC
cdr3_aa: CASSEGAGVVYEQYF
j_call: TRBJ2-7
v_call: TRBV2
clone_size: NA
d_call: TRBD2

cdr3_nt: TGTGCCAGCAGCAAGAGAAACTATGGCTACACCTTC
cdr3_aa: CASSKRNYGYTF
j_call: TRBJ1-2
v_call: TRBV7-3
clone_size: NA
d_call: NA

cdr3_nt: TGTGCCAGCAGTTTAGGGGCAGGTAGAACCTCCTACAATGAGCAGTTCTTC
cdr3_aa: CASSLGAGRTSYNEQFF
j_call: TRBJ2-1
v_call: TRBV28
clone_size: NA
d_call: NA

cdr3_nt: TGTGCCAGCAGTTCGGGGACAACCCCTTACGAGCAGTACTTC
cdr3_aa: CASSSGTTPYEQYF
j_call: TRBJ2-7
v_call: TRBV27
clone_size: NA
d_call: NA

cdr3_nt: TGTGCCAGCAGCTTAGCAAGCGGGAGATGGGAGACCCAGTACTTC
cdr3_aa: CASSLASGRWETQYF
j_call: TRBJ2-5
v_call: TRBV7-2
clone_size: NA
d_call: TRBD2

cdr3_nt: TGTGCCAGCAGTCGACAGGGACAGGGGGAGAACACTGAAGCTTTCTTT
cdr3_aa: CASSRQGQGENTEAFF
j_call: TRBJ1-1
v_call: TRBV28
clone_size: NA
d_call: TRBD1

cdr3_nt: TGTGCCAGCAGGAGGGACACGGGGGGGGTTAACACTGAAGCTTTCTTT
cdr3_aa: CASRRDTGGVNTEAFF
j_call: TRBJ1-1
v_call: TRBV6-4
clone_size: once
d_call: NA